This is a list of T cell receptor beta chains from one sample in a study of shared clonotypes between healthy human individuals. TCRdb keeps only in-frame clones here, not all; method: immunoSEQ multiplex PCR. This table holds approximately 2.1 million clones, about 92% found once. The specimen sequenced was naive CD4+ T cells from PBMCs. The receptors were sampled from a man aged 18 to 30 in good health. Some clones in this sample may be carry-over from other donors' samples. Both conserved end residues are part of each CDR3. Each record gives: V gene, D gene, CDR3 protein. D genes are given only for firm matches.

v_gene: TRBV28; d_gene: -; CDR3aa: CASRSWAGHNYGYTF
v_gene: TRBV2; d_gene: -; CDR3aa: CASTSVGSNEQFF
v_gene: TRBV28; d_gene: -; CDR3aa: CASSPHSDTGELFF
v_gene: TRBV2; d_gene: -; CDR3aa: CASSIQGGSYNEQFF
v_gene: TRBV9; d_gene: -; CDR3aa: CASSVVSPGELFF
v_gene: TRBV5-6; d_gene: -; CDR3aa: CASSLYRLSAQGGYEQYF
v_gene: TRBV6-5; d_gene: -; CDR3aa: CASSRSGFNYGYTF
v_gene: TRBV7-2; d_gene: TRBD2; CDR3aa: CASSSGIRGLVGPPREQFF
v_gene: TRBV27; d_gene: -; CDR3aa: CASSTRQAGYTF
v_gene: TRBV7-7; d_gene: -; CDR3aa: CASSLWVGDTQYF
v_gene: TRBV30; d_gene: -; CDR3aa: CAWSFSEEQYF
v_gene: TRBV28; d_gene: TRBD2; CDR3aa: CASSLLAGYEQFF
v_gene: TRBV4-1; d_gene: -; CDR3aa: CASSRGPNTEAFF
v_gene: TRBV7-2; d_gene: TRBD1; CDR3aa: CASSLRDRDGYTF
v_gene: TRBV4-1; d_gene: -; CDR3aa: CASSPLLTAAYEQYF